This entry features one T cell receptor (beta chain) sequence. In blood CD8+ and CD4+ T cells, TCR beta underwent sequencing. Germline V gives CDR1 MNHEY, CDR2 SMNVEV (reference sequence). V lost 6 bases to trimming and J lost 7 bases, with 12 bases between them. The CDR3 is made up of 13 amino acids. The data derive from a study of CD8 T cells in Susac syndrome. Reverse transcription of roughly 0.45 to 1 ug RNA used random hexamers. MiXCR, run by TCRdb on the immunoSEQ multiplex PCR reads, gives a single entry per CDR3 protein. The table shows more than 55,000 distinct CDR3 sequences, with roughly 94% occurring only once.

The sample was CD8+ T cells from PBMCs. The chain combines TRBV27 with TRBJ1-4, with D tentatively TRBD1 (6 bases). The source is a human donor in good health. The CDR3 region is CASSPQGGEKLFF. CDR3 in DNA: TGTGCCAGCAGCCCACAGGGAGGTGAAAAACTGTTTTTT.